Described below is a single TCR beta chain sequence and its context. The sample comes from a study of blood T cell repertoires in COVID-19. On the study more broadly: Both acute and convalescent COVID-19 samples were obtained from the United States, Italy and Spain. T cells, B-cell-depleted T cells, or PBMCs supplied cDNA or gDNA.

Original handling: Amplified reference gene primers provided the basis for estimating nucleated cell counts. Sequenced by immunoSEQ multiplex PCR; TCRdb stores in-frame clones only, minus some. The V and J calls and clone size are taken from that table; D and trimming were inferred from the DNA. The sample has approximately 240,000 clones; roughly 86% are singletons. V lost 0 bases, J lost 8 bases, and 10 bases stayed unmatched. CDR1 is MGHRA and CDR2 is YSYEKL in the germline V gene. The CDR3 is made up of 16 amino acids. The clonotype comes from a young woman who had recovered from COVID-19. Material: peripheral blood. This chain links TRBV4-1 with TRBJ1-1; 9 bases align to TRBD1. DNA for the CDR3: TGCGCCAGCAGCCAAGACCCCGGACAGGGGAAAGGAGAAGCTTTCTTT. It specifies CASSQDPGQGKGEAFF.